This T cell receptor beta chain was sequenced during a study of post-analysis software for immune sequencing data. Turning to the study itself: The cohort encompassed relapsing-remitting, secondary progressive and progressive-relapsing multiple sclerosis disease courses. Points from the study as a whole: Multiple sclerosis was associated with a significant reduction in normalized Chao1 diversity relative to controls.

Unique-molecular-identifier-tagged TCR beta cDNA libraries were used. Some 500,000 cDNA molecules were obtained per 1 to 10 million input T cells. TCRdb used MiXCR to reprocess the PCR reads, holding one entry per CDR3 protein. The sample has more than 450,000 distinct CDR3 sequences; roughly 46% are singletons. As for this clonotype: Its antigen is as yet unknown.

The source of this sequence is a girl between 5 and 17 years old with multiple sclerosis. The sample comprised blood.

The CDR3 bases are TGTGCCAGCAACCCCCAAGGGGTAGGCTTATATGGCTACACCTTC. It translates to CASNPQGVGLYGYTF. The V gene is TRBV6-5, the J gene TRBJ1-2, with a weak D call TRBD1 (5 bases). Trimming removed 7 bases at V and 5 bases at J, with 20 bases between. Germline-derived CDR1 and CDR2 are MNHEY and SVGAGI. The CDR3 extends over 15 amino acids.